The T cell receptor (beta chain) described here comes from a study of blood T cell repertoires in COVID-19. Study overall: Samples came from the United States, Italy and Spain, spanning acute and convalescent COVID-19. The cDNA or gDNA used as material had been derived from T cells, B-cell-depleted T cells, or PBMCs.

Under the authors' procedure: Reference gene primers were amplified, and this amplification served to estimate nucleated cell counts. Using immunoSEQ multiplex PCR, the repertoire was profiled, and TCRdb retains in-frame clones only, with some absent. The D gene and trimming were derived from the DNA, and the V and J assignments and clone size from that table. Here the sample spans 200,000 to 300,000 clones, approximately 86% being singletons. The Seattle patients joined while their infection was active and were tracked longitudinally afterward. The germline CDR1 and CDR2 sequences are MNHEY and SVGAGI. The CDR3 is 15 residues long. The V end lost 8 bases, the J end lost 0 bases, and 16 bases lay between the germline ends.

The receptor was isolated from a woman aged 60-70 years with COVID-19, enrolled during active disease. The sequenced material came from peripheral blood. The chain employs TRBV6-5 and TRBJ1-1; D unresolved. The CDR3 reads CASGPSTEMNTEAFF. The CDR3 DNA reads TGTGCCAGCGGGCCCAGTACCGAGATGAACACTGAAGCTTTCTTT.